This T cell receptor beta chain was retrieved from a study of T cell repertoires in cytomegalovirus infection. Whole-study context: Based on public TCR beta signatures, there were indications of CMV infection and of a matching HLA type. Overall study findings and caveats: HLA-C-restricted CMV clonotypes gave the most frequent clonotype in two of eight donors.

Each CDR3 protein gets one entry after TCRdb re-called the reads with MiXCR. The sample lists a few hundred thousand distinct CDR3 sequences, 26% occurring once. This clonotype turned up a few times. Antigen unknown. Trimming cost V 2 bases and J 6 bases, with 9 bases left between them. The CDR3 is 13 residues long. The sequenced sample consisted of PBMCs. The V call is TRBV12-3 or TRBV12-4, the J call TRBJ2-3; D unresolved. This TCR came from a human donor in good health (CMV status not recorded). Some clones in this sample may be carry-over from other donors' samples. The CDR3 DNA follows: TGTGCCAGCAGTTTACTGAGTCAGGATACGCAGTATTTT. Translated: CASSLLSQDTQYF.